This T cell receptor (beta chain) was retrieved from a study of blood T cell repertoires in COVID-19. Study as a whole: Spain, Italy and the United States supplied samples that represented acute and convalescent COVID-19. The cDNA or gDNA used as material had been derived from T cells, B-cell-depleted T cells, or PBMCs.

In this sample, this clone turned up once. This CDR3 is 13 amino acids long. Germline CDR1 and CDR2: SNHLY and FYNNEI. The V end was cut by 3 bases, the J end by 7 bases, with 12 bases between. Per the original data handling: Amplification with reference gene primers provided the estimates of nucleated cell counts. Method: immunoSEQ multiplex PCR; TCRdb's copy keeps in-frame clones and lacks some. That table furnishes V, J and clone size, whereas the DNA furnished D and trimming. The sample has about 290,000 clones; 85% are singletons. V and J are TRBV2 and TRBJ1-2, with unresolved D. This TCR came from a woman aged 45-60 years with active or convalescent COVID-19. Sequences were obtained from peripheral blood. The CDR3 protein is CASSDYLIGGYTF. Here the CDR3 DNA reads TGTGCCAGCAGTGACTACTTGATCGGTGGCTACACCTTC.